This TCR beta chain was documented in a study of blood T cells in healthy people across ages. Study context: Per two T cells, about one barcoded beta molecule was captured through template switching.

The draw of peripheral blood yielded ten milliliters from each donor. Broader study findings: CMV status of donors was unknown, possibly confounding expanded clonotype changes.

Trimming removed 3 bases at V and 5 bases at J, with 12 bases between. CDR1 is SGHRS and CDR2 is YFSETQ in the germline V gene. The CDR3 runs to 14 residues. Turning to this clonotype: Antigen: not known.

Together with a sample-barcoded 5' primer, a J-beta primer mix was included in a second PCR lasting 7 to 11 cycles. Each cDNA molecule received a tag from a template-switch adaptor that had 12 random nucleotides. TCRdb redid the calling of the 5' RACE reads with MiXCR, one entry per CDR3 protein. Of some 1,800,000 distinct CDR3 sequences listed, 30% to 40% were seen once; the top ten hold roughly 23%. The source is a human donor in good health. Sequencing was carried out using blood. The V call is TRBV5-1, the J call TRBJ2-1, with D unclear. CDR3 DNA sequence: TGCGCCAGCAGCTCTACGCCTGGGCACAATGAGCAGTTCTTC. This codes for CASSSTPGHNEQFF. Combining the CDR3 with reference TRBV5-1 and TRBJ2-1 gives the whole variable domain KAGVTQTPRYLIKTRGQQVTLSCSPISGHRSVSWYQQTPGQGLQFLFEYFSETQRNKGNFPGRFSGRQFSNSRSEMNVSTLELGDSALYLCASSSTPGHNEQFFGPGTRLTVL.